What follows describes a single T cell receptor (beta chain). This sample is part of a study of blood T cell repertoires in COVID-19. Study background: The analysed material was cDNA or gDNA that came from T cells, B-cell-depleted T cells, or PBMCs.

Produced via immunoSEQ multiplex PCR; TCRdb's table is partial and in-frame only. This table has tens of thousands of clones, roughly 80% appearing once. The V gene's germline CDR1 is MNHNY and CDR2 SVGAGI (reference sequence). The CDR3 is 14 residues long. Trimming stripped 0 bases from V and 6 bases from J, with 11 bases between. The sample comprised peripheral blood. The chain links TRBV6-6 to TRBJ1-2; D gene ambiguous. This sequence was found in a man aged 45-60 years with COVID-19, enrolled during active disease. The CDR3 nucleotides are TGTGCCAGCAGTTACTCTTCCGGTATCAATGGCTACACCTTC. Amino acids: CASSYSSGINGYTF.